The 16 T cell receptor beta chains listed next were all sequenced from one sample in a study of blood T cell repertoires in COVID-19. The repertoire was sequenced with immunoSEQ multiplex PCR; TCRdb's copy has only in-frame clones and lacks some. The sample has a few hundred thousand clones, approximately 89% seen once. Sequenced: peripheral blood. The origin of the receptors is a woman in her 30s with COVID-19, enrolled during active disease.

Details on this clone: The sample carries other DNA sequences with the same CDR3. V gene TRBV7-3 combines with J gene TRBJ1-3; D is ambiguous. The CDR3 length is 15 residues. V shed 1 base and J shed 4 bases, with 11 bases lying between them. Germline CDR1 and CDR2: SGHTA and FQGTGA. The CDR3 DNA follows: TGTGCCAGCAGCTTAAGTGGAGGGTACGGAAACACCATATATTTT. The encoded protein is CASSLSGGYGNTIYF.

A remark on this clone: At one boundary the junction diverges from the germline segment, which might be a read error. The chain recombines TRBV19 with TRBJ1-5; 7 positions agree with TRBD1. The CDR3 spans 14 residues. From germline, CDR1 is LNHDA and CDR2 SQIVND (reference sequence). The CDR3 spells CASSIVQGNQPQHF. CDR3 nucleotide sequence: TGTGCCAGTAGCATAGTACAGGGGAATCAGCCCCAGCATTTT.

The chain uses TRBV5-1 and TRBJ1-1; D not certain. The length of the CDR3 is 14 residues. Germline CDR1 and CDR2: SGHRS and YFSETQ. With 0 bases removed from V and 1 base from J, the gap between germline ends came to 7 bases. The CDR3 here is CASSLEAENTEAFF. The CDR3 DNA reads TGCGCCAGCAGCTTGGAAGCGGAGAACACTGAAGCTTTCTTT. The variable domain in full, with the rest retrieved from reference TRBV5-1 and TRBJ1-1, is KAGVTQTPRYLIKTRGQQVTLSCSPISGHRSVSWYQQTPGQGLQFLFEYFSETQRNKGNFPGRFSGRQFSNSRSEMNVSTLELGDSALYLCASSLEAENTEAFFGQGTRLTVV.

The CDR3 loop is CASSLDPGIGYNEQFF. CDR3 nucleotide sequence: TGCGCCAGCAGCTTGGACCCGGGAATTGGGTACAATGAGCAGTTCTTC. V and J are TRBV5-1 and TRBJ2-1, with D possibly matching TRBD2 (5 bases). The CDR3 covers 16 residues. V was cut by 0 bases and J by 4 bases, with 14 bases left in between. Germline V lookup: CDR1 SGHRS, CDR2 YFSETQ.

The V and J genes are TRBV5-4 and TRBJ1-2; maybe TRBD1 (5 bases). With 1 base removed from V and 4 bases from J, the gap between germline ends came to 8 bases. CDR3 length equals 13 residues. Germline V CDR1 and CDR2: SGHNT, YYREEE (reference sequence). CDR3 in DNA: TGTGCCAGCAGCTTGTATGGGGCCTATGGCTACACCTTC. Its translation: CASSLYGAYGYTF.

The CDR3 coding sequence is TGTGCCACCACCTACTTAGCGGGGGGGTTAGATACGCAGTATTTT. Its protein is CATTYLAGGLDTQYF. The chain is built from TRBV7-2 and TRBJ2-3, with 11 bases matching TRBD2. CDR3 length: 15 amino acids. The V and J ends lost 10 bases and 5 bases, in that order; junction bases with no gene match: 11. CDR1 is SGHTA, CDR2 FQGNSA, per germline.

As concerns this clone: No conserved phenylalanine or tryptophan ends this CDR3, so it is likely a read error. The limits of the CDR3 on the DNA are not certain, so only TCRdb's listed CDR3 is given. The chain employs TRBV12-2 and TRBJ1-5; the table's D call, TRBD1, has no DNA check behind it. TRBV12-2 counts as a pseudogene. The CDR3 has 8 amino acids, counting both end residues. CDR3 residues: CASRVDRE.

V usage is TRBV7-9 and J usage is TRBJ1-4; TRBD1 might be the D (6 bases). The germline V gene encodes CDR1 SEHNR and CDR2 FQNEAQ (reference sequence). This CDR3 is 17 amino acids long. V gave up 3 bases and J gave up 4 bases, with 18 bases separating them. CDR3: CASSFGVTGSINEKLFF. CDR3 bases: TGTGCCAGCAGCTTTGGGGTCACAGGGAGCATTAATGAAAAACTGTTTTTT. Filled out from reference TRBV7-9 and TRBJ1-4, the complete variable domain reads DTGVSQNPRHKITKRGQNVTFRCDPISEHNRLYWYRQTLGQGPEFLTYFQNEAQLEKSRLLSDRFSAERPKGSFSTLEIQRTEQGDSAMYLCASSFGVTGSINEKLFFGSGTQLSVL.

J is TRBJ1-4 and V is TRBV2, with 9 bases matching TRBD1. The CDR3 extends over 14 amino acids. CDR1 is SNHLY and CDR2 is FYNNEI in the germline V gene. The V and J ends lost 6 bases and 4 bases, in that order; junction bases with no gene match: 3. The CDR3 loop reads CASRRQGGNEKLFF. CDR3 coding DNA: TGTGCCAGCAGGCGACAGGGGGGTAATGAAAAACTGTTTTTT. The full variable domain, in which reference TRBV2 and TRBJ1-4 provide the parts outside the CDR3, is EPEVTQTPSHQVTQMGQEVILRCVPISNHLYFYWYRQILGQKVEFLVSFYNNEISEKSEIFDDQFSVERPDGSNFTLKIRSTKLEDSAMYFCASRRQGGNEKLFFGSGTQLSVL.

V gene TRBV10-3 combines with J gene TRBJ2-3; the match to TRBD2 covers 7 bases. The ends lost 4 bases at V and 0 bases at J; junction bases unmatched: 4. Germline values: CDR1 ENHRY, CDR2 SYGVKD. This CDR3 has 15 residues. The CDR3 reads CAISGASGSTDTQYF. The CDR3 nucleotides read TGTGCCATCAGTGGTGCTAGCGGCAGCACAGATACGCAGTATTTT.

The chain has TRBV27 and TRBJ2-1; D perhaps matches TRBD2 (6 bases). CDR1 is MNHEY, CDR2 SMNVEV, per germline (reference sequence). The CDR3 spans 15 residues. V lost 5 bases and J 0 bases, leaving 11 bases between the germline ends. CDR3 residues: CASSNGGGSYNEQFF. In DNA, the CDR3 is TGTGCCAGCAGTAACGGGGGAGGCTCCTACAATGAGCAGTTCTTC.

The chain combines TRBV5-1 with TRBJ2-1, with D perhaps TRBD2 (5 bases). Looked up from germline, CDR1 is SGHRS and CDR2 is YFSETQ. The CDR3 has 15 amino acids. Trimming removed 4 bases at V and 0 bases at J, with 11 bases between. Written as DNA, the CDR3 is TGCGCCAGCAGCACCGGGGAGAACTCCTACAATGAGCAGTTCTTC. Translating gives CASSTGENSYNEQFF.

The rearrangement uses TRBV14 and TRBJ1-1; perhaps TRBD1 as D (6 bases). Germline CDR1 is SGHDN and CDR2 is FVKESK. This CDR3 region has 14 residues. V was shortened by 4 bases and J by 4 bases, with 13 bases between the two germline ends. Here the CDR3 reads CASSRLQGGTEAFF. CDR3 sequence (DNA): TGTGCCAGCAGCCGGTTACAGGGCGGCACTGAAGCTTTCTTT.

This rearrangement joins TRBV5-5 to TRBJ1-3; 9 bases are a match to TRBD1. CDR1 and CDR2 (germline): SGHKS, YYEKEE (reference sequence). The CDR3 consists of 15 residues. V lost 0 bases and J lost 7; bases outside the gene matches: 5. The CDR3 bases are TGTGCCAGCAGCTTGGACAGGGGGCATGGGAACACCATATATTTT. Its protein product is CASSLDRGHGNTIYF.

The chain employs TRBV28 and TRBJ2-1; possible D gene TRBD1, 5 bases. Trimming cost V 6 bases and J 8 bases, with 8 bases left between them. The CDR3 runs 11 residues. Germline loops: CDR1 MDHEN, CDR2 SYDVKM. CDR3: CASSLRDEQFF. CDR3 DNA sequence: TGTGCCAGCAGCCTCAGGGATGAGCAGTTCTTC.

CDR3 amino acids: CASSSNRGGYGYTF. As DNA, the CDR3 is TGTGCCAGCAGCTCTAACAGGGGTGGCTATGGCTACACCTTC. V and J are TRBV7-2 and TRBJ1-2; 7 bases are a match to TRBD1. V lost 4 bases and J lost 4; bases outside the gene matches: 6. Germline V gene lookup returns CDR1 SGHTA and CDR2 FQGNSA. There are 14 residues in the CDR3.